This TCR beta chain derives from a study of early T cells in non-severe SARS-CoV-2 infection. Study-level background: Sequencing of bulk RNA from unsorted whole blood was done, without chain pairing.

Concerning this clonotype: The antigen remains unidentified.

Unique molecular identifiers were added to individual cDNA molecules. TCRdb recomputed calls from the 5' RACE reads with MiXCR, one row per CDR3 protein. The sample holds around 50,000 distinct CDR3 sequences, approximately 9.4% seen once. Regarding the study as a whole: VDJdb matching favored anti-spike CD8 responses, missing private and CD4 specificities.

Germline CDR1 and CDR2: MDHEN and SYDVKM. Trimming at V came to 2 bases and at J to 10 bases, leaving 9 bases not matched to a gene. CDR3 size: 15 residues. The TCR was taken from an adult who was a healthcare worker with PCR-confirmed SARS-CoV-2 infection or an uninfected control (not recorded which). This chain joins TRBV28 and TRBJ2-1, with TRBD2 identical over 9 bases. The material sequenced was whole blood. CDR3 loop: CASSLRREGSKEQFF. CDR3 nucleotides: TGTGCCAGCAGTTTAAGGCGGGAGGGGTCGAAAGAGCAGTTCTTC.